Below are 13 T cell receptor beta chains sequenced from a single sample in a study of T cells in tuberculosis (dated by TCRdb to the late 2010s). Library construction relied on the immunoSEQ multiplex PCR assay. The source is immuneACCESS, and TCRdb retained only in-frame sequences with V and J called. Part of the clones is not carried over; for the studies checked, unresolved V genes explain less than half of this, and the remainder is unexplained. For this sample there are 25,000 or so clones; almost 90% appear just once. The ten largest clones represent 5% to 7% of the sample. The sequencing sample was made of PBMCs. These receptor sequences come from a donor aged 10-35 years with latent tuberculosis or without tuberculosis infection.

The chain has TRBV5-6 and TRBJ1-5, with D uncertain. The CDR3 spans 13 residues. Germline V gene data show CDR1 as SGHDT and CDR2 as YYEEEE. V was clipped by 1 base and J by 4 bases, with 6 bases between them. The CDR3 DNA sequence: TGTGCCAGCAGCTTGATGTCGAATCAGCCCCAGCATTTT. Translation gives CASSLMSNQPQHF.

This clone was seen a single time. The chain uses TRBV4-3 and TRBJ1-2; possible D gene TRBD1, 6 bases. Trimming stripped 1 base from V and 6 bases from J, with 12 bases between. Germline V gene lookup returns CDR1 LGHNA and CDR2 YSLEER. This CDR3 region has 14 residues. CDR3 region: CASSQVTGKDGYTF. CDR3 nucleotides: TGCGCCAGCAGCCAAGTTACAGGGAAGGATGGCTACACCTTC.

V gene TRBV6-1 combines with J gene TRBJ2-7; possible D gene TRBD1, 5 bases. The CDR3 has 12 amino acids. Deletions cut 4 bases from V and 8 bases from J, with 12 bases between. The germline CDR1 and CDR2 sequences are MNHNS and SASEGT. The CDR3 coding sequence is TGTGCCAGCAGTGTTAGTCAGGGTAAGCAGTACTTC. The encoded protein is CASSVSQGKQYF.

The J gene is TRBJ1-2, the V gene TRBV6-6; 9 bases line up with TRBD1. The CDR3 consists of 15 residues. Germline lookup yields CDR1 MNHNY and CDR2 SVGAGI (reference sequence). With 2 bases clipped from V and 4 bases from J, the junction kept 5 bases outside the gene matches. This CDR3 reads CASSYMGQGVYGYTF. In DNA, the CDR3 is TGTGCCAGCAGTTACATGGGACAGGGAGTCTATGGCTACACCTTC.

The sample holds one count of this clone. This chain uses TRBV28 with TRBJ1-1; weak D call: TRBD1 (6 bases). V was shortened by 6 bases and J by 11 bases, with 16 bases between the two germline ends. Germline-derived CDR1 and CDR2 are MDHEN and SYDVKM. The CDR3 is 12 amino acids. The CDR3 reads CASSPEGRGAFF. The DNA for the CDR3 is TGTGCCAGCAGCCCCGAGGGGAGGGGGGCTTTCTTT.

This chain links TRBV9 with TRBJ1-3; D remains ambiguous. CDR1 and CDR2 (germline): SGDLS, YYNGEE. The germline V and J ends were trimmed by 0 bases and 4 bases, with 8 bases remaining between them. This CDR3 has 14 residues. The CDR3 loop reads CASSVADTGNTIYF. In DNA form, the CDR3 reads TGTGCCAGCAGCGTAGCAGATACAGGAAACACCATATATTTT. The variable domain in full, with the rest retrieved from reference TRBV9 and TRBJ1-3, is DSGVTQTPKHLITATGQRVTLRCSPRSGDLSVYWYQQSLDQGLQFLIQYYNGEERAKGNILERFSAQQFPDLHSELNLSSLELGDSALYFCASSVADTGNTIYFGEGSWLTVV.

The chain recombines TRBV28 with TRBJ2-2; 7 bases line up with TRBD2. Trimming at V came to 7 bases and at J to 1 base, leaving 3 bases not matched to a gene. Germline V lookup: CDR1 MDHEN, CDR2 SYDVKM. The CDR3 extends over 14 amino acids. CDR3 in amino acids: CASTRGWNTGELFF. In DNA form, the CDR3 reads TGTGCCAGCACGCGGGGGTGGAACACCGGGGAGCTGTTTTTT.

The CDR3: CASSLGQAVSRYYEQYF. Written as DNA, the CDR3 is TGTGCCAGCAGCCTGGGACAGGCGGTGAGTCGTTACTACGAGCAGTACTTC. The V call is TRBV7-2, the J call TRBJ2-7; the match to TRBD1 covers 8 bases. The length of the CDR3 is 17 residues. Trimming cost V 5 bases and J 3 bases; bases outside gene matches: 15. CDR1 is SGHTA and CDR2 is FQGNSA in the germline V gene. The full variable domain, rest sourced from reference TRBV7-2 and TRBJ2-7, is GAGVSQSPSNKVTEKGKDVELRCDPISGHTALYWYRQSLGQGLEFLIYFQGNSAPDKSGLPSDRFSAERTGGSVSTLTIQRTQQEDSAVYLCASSLGQAVSRYYEQYFGPGTRLTVT.

There are a few counts of this clone. This sample also contains other DNA sequences that code for the same CDR3. This chain connects TRBV28 to TRBJ2-7, with TRBD1 matching over 7 bases. The CDR3 consists of 12 residues. Germline loops: CDR1 MDHEN, CDR2 SYDVKM. V lost 4 bases to trimming and J lost 4 bases; unmatched junction nucleotides: 1. The CDR3 sequence: CASSSTGYEQYF. CDR3 DNA: TGTGCCAGCAGTTCGACAGGGTACGAGCAGTACTTC.

The chain couples TRBV11-2 to TRBJ1-1; TRBD1 aligns across 10 bases. CDR3 length: 14 amino acids. The ends lost 6 bases at V and 6 bases at J; junction bases unmatched: 7. Per the germline V gene, CDR1 is SGHAT and CDR2 is FQNNGV. CDR3 sequence (DNA): TGTGCCAGCAGACACGCGGACAGGGGGGCTGAAGCTTTCTTT. It translates to CASRHADRGAEAFF.

This clone occurred once. This CDR3 is CASRAGDLNTEAFF. DNA of the CDR3: TGTGCCAGCAGGGCGGGGGATTTGAACACTGAAGCTTTCTTT. The rearrangement uses TRBV5-4 and TRBJ1-1, with D possibly matching TRBD1 (5 bases). CDR1 is SGHNT, CDR2 YYREEE, per germline (reference sequence). The V gene lost 5 bases and the J gene lost 0 bases, with 11 bases spanning the gap. The CDR3 is 14 amino acids. The full variable domain, rest sourced from reference TRBV5-4 and TRBJ1-1, is ETGVTQSPTHLIKTRGQQVTLRCSSQSGHNTVSWYQQALGQGPQFIFQYYREEENGRGNFPPRFSGLQFPNYSSELNVNALELDDSALYLCASRAGDLNTEAFFGQGTRLTVV.

V gene TRBV6-5 combines with J gene TRBJ1-5; TRBD1 matches 9 bases. J lost 1 base, V lost 7 bases, and 5 bases had no gene match. The CDR3 is 15 amino acids. The V gene's germline CDR1 is MNHEY and CDR2 SVGAGI. The CDR3 coding sequence is TGTGCCAGCAAGTTCACAGGGGGCAGCAATCAGCCCCAGCATTTT. This encodes CASKFTGGSNQPQHF.

This clone was picked up one time. The V and J genes are TRBV27 and TRBJ1-1, with 10 bases lining up with TRBD1. The germline gives CDR1 MNHEY, CDR2 SMNVEV (reference sequence). This CDR3 comprises 14 residues. J lost 4 bases, V lost 4 bases, and 3 bases had no gene match. Here the CDR3 reads CASSYDRGRTEAFF. Here the CDR3 DNA reads TGTGCCAGCAGTTACGACAGGGGGCGCACTGAAGCTTTCTTT.